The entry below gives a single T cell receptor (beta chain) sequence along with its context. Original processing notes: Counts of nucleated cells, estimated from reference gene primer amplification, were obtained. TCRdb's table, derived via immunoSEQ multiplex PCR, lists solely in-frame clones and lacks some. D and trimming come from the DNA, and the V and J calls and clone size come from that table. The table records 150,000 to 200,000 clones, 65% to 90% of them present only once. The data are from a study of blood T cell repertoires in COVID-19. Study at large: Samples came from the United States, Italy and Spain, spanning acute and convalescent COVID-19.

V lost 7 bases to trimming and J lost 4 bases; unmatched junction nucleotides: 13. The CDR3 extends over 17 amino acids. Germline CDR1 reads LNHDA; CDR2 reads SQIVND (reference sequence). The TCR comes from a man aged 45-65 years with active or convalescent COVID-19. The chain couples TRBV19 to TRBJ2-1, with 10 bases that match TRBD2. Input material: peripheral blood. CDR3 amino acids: CASKGELLAGKYNEQFF. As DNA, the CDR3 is TGTGCCAGTAAGGGGGAACTACTAGCGGGGAAATACAATGAGCAGTTCTTC.